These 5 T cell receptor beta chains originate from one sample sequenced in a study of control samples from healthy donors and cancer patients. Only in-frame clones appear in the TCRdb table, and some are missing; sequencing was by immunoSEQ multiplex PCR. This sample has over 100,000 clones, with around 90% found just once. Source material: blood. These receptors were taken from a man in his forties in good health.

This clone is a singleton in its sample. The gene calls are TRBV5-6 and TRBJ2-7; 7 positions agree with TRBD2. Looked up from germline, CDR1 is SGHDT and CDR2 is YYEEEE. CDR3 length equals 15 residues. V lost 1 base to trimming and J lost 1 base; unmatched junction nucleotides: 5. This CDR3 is CASSLTSAVSYEQYF. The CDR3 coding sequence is TGTGCCAGCAGCTTGACTAGCGCTGTTTCCTACGAGCAGTACTTC.

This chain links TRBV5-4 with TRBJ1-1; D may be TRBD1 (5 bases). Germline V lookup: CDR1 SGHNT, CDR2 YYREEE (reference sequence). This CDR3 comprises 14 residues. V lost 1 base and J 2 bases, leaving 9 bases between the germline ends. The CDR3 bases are TGTGCCAGCAGCTTGACGGACATAAACACTGAAGCTTTCTTT. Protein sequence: CASSLTDINTEAFF.

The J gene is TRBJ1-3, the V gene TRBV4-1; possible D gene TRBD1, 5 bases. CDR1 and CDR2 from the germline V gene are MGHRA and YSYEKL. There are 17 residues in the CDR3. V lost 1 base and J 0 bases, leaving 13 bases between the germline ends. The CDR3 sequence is CASSQVTTAGSGNTIYF. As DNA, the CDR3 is TGCGCCAGCAGCCAAGTGACGACAGCAGGCTCTGGAAACACCATATATTTT.

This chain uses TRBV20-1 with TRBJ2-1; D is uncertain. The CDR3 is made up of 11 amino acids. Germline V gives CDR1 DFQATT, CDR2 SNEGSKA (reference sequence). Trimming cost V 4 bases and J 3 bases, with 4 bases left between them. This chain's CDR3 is CSAIVYNEQFF. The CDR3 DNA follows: TGCAGTGCTATCGTCTACAATGAGCAGTTCTTC.

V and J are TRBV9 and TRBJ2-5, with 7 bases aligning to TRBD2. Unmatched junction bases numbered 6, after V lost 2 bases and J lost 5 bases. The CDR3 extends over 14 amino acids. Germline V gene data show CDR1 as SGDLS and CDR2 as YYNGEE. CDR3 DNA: TGTGCCAGCAGCGTGGGGGGGAGGCAGGAGACCCAGTACTTC. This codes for CASSVGGRQETQYF. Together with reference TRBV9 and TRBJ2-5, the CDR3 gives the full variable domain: DSGVTQTPKHLITATGQRVTLRCSPRSGDLSVYWYQQSLDQGLQFLIQYYNGEERAKGNILERFSAQQFPDLHSELNLSSLELGDSALYFCASSVGGRQETQYFGPGTRLLVL.